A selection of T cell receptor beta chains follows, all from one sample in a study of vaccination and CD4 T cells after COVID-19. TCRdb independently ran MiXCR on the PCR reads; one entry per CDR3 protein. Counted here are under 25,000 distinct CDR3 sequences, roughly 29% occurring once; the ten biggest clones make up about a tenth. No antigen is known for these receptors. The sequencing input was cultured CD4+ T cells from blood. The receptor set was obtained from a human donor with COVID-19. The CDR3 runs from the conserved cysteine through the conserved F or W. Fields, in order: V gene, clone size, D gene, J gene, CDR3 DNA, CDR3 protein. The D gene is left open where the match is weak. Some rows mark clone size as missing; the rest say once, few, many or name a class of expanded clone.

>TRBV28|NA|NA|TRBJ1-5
TGTGCCAGCAGGACGGTGGACAACAGCGATCAGCCCCAGCATTTT
CASRTVDNSDQPQHF
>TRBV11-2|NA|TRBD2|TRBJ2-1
TGTGCCAGCAGCTTGGGTCTAGCGGGGACGGTCTCCTACAATGAGCAGTTCTTC
CASSLGLAGTVSYNEQFF
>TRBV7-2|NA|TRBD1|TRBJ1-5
TGTGCCAGCAGCTTAGGGGACAGGGTTAGCAATCAGCCCCAGCATTTT
CASSLGDRVSNQPQHF
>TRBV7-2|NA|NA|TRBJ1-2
TGTGCCAGCAGCTTATTAACCTGGGGGTTGTATGGCTACACCTTC
CASSLLTWGLYGYTF
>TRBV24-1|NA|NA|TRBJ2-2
TGTGCCACCAGTGATTGGCAGGGGAATGGGGCCGGGGAGCTGTTTTTT
CATSDWQGNGAGELFF
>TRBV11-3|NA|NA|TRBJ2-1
TGTGCCAGCAGCTTTTCGTCCGCGGGCTACAATGAGCAGTTCTTC
CASSFSSAGYNEQFF
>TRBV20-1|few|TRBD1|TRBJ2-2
TGCAGTGCTCCCGGACAGGGGGTAACCGGGGAGCTGTTTTTT
CSAPGQGVTGELFF
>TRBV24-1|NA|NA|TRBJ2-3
TGTGCCACCGAGACAGGAAGCACAGATACGCAGTATTTT
CATETGSTDTQYF
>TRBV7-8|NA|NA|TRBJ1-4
TGTGCCAGCAGCTTAGGCGTCGAAAAACTGTTTTTT
CASSLGVEKLFF
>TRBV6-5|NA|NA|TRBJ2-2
TGTGCCAGCAGTTATTGGAGCGCGAACACCGGGGAGCTGTTTTTT
CASSYWSANTGELFF
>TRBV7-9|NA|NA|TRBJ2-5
TGTGCCAGCAGCTTAGATAGGTCGGGGGGCTCGGAGACCCAGTACTTC
CASSLDRSGGSETQYF
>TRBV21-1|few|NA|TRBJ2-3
TGTGCCAGCAGCTCCCGGCTAGCGGGGGGGAGGGGCACAGATACGCAGTATTTT
CASSSRLAGGRGTDTQYF
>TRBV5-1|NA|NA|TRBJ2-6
TGCGCCAGCAGCTTGGGTGGGTCTGGGGCCAACGTCCTGACTTTC
CASSLGGSGANVLTF
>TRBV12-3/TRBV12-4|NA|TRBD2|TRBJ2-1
TGTGCCAGCAGCTCACGACTAGCGGGGGGACATAAAGAGCAGTTCTTC
CASSSRLAGGHKEQFF
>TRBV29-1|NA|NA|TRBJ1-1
TGCAGCGTCGGGGAGGGCTTCGGAGCTTTCTTT
CSVGEGFGAFF
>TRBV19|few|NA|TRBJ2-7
TGTGCCAGTACCGGGCAAACCTACGAGCAGTACTTC
CASTGQTYEQYF
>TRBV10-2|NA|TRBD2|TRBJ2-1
TGCGCCAGCAGTTACTTGACTAGCGGGGTCTACAATGAGCAGTTCTTC
CASSYLTSGVYNEQFF
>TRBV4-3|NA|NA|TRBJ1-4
TGCGCCAGCAGCCAAGATCCAGGGACAACTAATGAAAAACTGTTTTTT
CASSQDPGTTNEKLFF
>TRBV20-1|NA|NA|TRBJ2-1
TGCAGTGCTAGGTGGGGTCTCACGGGCAATGAGCAGTTCTTC
CSARWGLTGNEQFF
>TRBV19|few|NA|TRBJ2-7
TGTGCCAGTAGTATCCCTGGGTCCCGAAACGAGCAGTACTTC
CASSIPGSRNEQYF
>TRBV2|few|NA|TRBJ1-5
TGTGCCAGCACCGTCGGTTGGGACTTCAATCAGCCCCAGCATTTT
CASTVGWDFNQPQHF
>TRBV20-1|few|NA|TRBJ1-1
TGCAGTGCCAGGGATCAGGGAGGAGGAACTGAAGCTTTCTTT
CSARDQGGGTEAFF
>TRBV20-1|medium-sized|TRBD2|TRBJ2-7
TGCAGTGCCAACTCACTAGCGGGGGGTTCCTACGAGCAGTACTTC
CSANSLAGGSYEQYF
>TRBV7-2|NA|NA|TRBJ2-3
TGTGCCAGCAGCTTAGCGTCGGCCACAGATACGCAGTATTTT
CASSLASATDTQYF
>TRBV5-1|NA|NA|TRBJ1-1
TGCGCCAGTATGCCGGGGGCAGGGACTGAAGCTTTCTTT
CASMPGAGTEAFF
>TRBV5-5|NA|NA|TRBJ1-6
TGTGCCAGCAGCTTACTGACCGGAAAAACTAATTCACCCCTCCACTTT
CASSLLTGKTNSPLHF
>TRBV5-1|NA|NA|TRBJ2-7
TGCGCCAGCAGTCCCCAGGCTCTTGCTTCCTACGAGCAGTACTTC
CASSPQALASYEQYF
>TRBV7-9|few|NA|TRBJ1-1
TGTGCCAGCAGACAAGGGAGTACAGGGACTGAAGCTTTCTTT
CASRQGSTGTEAFF
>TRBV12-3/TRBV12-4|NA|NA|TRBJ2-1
TGTGCCAGCAGTACTAGGTTCGCGGAGCAGTTCTTC
CASSTRFAEQFF
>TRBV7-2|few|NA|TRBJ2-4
TGTGCCAGCAGCTTAGGCGGACAGTCTGGTCCCATTCAGTACTTC
CASSLGGQSGPIQYF
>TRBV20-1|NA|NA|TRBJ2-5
TGCAGTGCTAGAAGGACGGATGCTGGTGCGGGGACCCAGTACTTC
CSARRTDAGAGTQYF
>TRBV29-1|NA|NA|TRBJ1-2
TGCAGCGTTGATTTATCGGGGCGCGAACACACCTTC
CSVDLSGREHTF
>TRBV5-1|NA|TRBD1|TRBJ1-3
TGCGCCAGCAGCGTGGGAACAGGGGTTGGAAACACCATATATTTT
CASSVGTGVGNTIYF
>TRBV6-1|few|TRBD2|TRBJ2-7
TGTGCCAGCAGGCCCCGGCTAGCGGGGGGCGAGCAGTACTTC
CASRPRLAGGEQYF
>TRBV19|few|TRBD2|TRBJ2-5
TGTGCCAGTAGTATAGATCCTGCATTGGGGGGGGAGACCCAGTACTTC
CASSIDPALGGETQYF
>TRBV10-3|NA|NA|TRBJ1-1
TGTGCCATCAGTTCCCCCCCGCGTCTGTTGAACACTGAAGCTTTCTTT
CAISSPPRLLNTEAFF
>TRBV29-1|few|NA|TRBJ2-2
TGCAGCGCCTTCGCCGGGACACCTCAGGGCGGGGAGCTGTTTTTT
CSAFAGTPQGGELFF
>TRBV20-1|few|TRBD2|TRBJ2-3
TGCAGTGCTAAGCGGGGGTCCACTAGCACAGATACGCAGTATTTT
CSAKRGSTSTDTQYF
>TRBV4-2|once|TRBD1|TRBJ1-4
TGTGCCAGCAGCCGACAGGGAGTAGGGGAAAAACTGTTTTTT
CASSRQGVGEKLFF
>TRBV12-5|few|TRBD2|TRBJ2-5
TGTGCTAGTGGGACCGGGACTACCCACCAAGAGACCCAGTACTTC
CASGTGTTHQETQYF
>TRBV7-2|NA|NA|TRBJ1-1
TGTGCCAGCAGCTTAGAAGTTCGGGGGGCGCGGACTGAAGCTTTCTTT
CASSLEVRGARTEAFF
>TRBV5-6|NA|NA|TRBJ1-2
TGTGCCAGCAGCTGGCCGGGGCAGGGCAGGGGCTACACCTTC
CASSWPGQGRGYTF
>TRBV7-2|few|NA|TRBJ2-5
TGTGCCAGCAGCATCTCAGGGGCTACGGCATTAAAGACCCAGTACTTC
CASSISGATALKTQYF
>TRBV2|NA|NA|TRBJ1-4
TGTGCCAGCAGTCAGACGGCCAAGGTGGAAAAACTGTTTTTT
CASSQTAKVEKLFF
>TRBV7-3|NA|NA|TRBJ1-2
TGTGCCAGCAGCTTAACGCTGAAAAACTATGGCTACACCTTC
CASSLTLKNYGYTF
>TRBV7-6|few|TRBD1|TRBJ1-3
TGTGCCAGCAGCTCCGGGACAGCCCGCTCTGGAAACACCATATATTTT
CASSSGTARSGNTIYF
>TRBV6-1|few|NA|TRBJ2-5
TGTGCCAGCAGTGAGTACTACCGCCGGGAGACCCAGTACTTC
CASSEYYRRETQYF
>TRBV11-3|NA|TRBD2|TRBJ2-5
TGTGCCAGCAGCTTAGATGGTTCTAGCGGGGGGGCTCCCCATGAGACCCAGTACTTC
CASSLDGSSGGAPHETQYF
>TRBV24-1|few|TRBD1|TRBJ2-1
TGTGCCACCAGTGACTATGGGACAGGTCGTTCCTACAATGAGCAGTTCTTC
CATSDYGTGRSYNEQFF
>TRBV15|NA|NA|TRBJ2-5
TGTGCCACCAGCGGGGCCGGGAGAAGCCCCATGGAGACCCAGTACTTC
CATSGAGRSPMETQYF
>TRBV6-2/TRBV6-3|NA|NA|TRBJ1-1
TGTGCCAGCAGCCGAACCCCGACAGTGTTCACTGAAGCTTTCTTT
CASSRTPTVFTEAFF
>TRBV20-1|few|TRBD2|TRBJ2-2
TGCAGTGCTAGCGGGGGGGCCGGGGAGCTGTTTTTT
CSASGGAGELFF
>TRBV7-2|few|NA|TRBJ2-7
TGTGCCAGCCAACCCGACGGTACCTACGAGCAGTACTTC
CASQPDGTYEQYF
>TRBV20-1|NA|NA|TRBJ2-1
TGCAGTGCCCCAAGCAACTCGTATGAGCAGTTCTTC
CSAPSNSYEQFF
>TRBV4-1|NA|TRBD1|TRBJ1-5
TGCGCCAGCAGCCAAGATCCGAGACAGGGGTATCAGCCCCAGCATTTT
CASSQDPRQGYQPQHF